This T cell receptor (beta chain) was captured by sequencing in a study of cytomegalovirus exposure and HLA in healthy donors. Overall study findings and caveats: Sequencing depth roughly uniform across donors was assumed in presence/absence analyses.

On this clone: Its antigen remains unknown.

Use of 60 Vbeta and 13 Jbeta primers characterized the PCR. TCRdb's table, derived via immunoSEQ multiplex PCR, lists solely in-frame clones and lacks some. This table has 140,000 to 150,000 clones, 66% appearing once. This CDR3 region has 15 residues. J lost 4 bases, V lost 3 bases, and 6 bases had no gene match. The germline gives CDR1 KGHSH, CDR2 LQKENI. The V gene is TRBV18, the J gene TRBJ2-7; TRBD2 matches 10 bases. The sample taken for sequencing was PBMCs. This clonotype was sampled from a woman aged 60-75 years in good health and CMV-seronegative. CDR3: CASSPPLAGAYEQYF. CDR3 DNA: TGTGCCAGCTCACCTCCTCTAGCGGGAGCATACGAGCAGTACTTC.